This T cell receptor beta chain was obtained from a study of T cells after yellow fever vaccination (dated 2019 in TCRdb). Turning to the overall study: The SMART-Seq v4 Ultra Low Input RNA kit was used to prepare libraries from fractions with low cell numbers. Two healthy male donors made up the cohort, one aged 18 to 30 years and the other aged 30 to 40 years. Blood was drawn at multiple timepoints before and after primary and secondary immunization, with bulk PBMC replicates and cell subsets isolated. Bulk TCR alpha and beta repertoires were sequenced longitudinally to track T-cell clones before and after primary and booster YFV17D yellow fever vaccination. Overall study results and their limits: Compared with the primary T-cell response, the secondary T-cell response was weaker but faster, peaking on day 5 rather than day 15. Because only a couple of donors were included in the study, the extent to which the findings can be generalized is limited. Most clones expanded after primary vaccination were re-detected after the booster (almost 97% of CD4 and around 86% of CD8), suggesting broad memory maintenance. A small fraction of clonotypes showed up in both the CD4 and CD8 compartments, probably as a result of convergent recombination. Because abundant contaminating clonotypes from the bulk population could be contained in FACS-sorted repertoires, computational filtering was required.

The treatment or condition label of this sample denotes: live attenuated yellow fever vaccine strain. PBMCs were isolated from peripheral blood using a standard Ficoll-Paque protocol. Dynabeads CD4 and CD8 positive selection kits were used to isolate CD4 and CD8 T-cell fractions. TriZol was used to extract RNA from bulk PBMCs, from CD4 and CD8 fractions, and from dextramer-positive and dextramer-negative fractions. Sequencer: Illumina NovaSeq 6000. TCR cDNA was made using 5'RACE template switching, a step that added a universal primer site and unique molecular identifiers. Priming for cDNA synthesis came from both the TCR alpha and TCR beta constant segments. Library amplification used two PCR steps, and the second PCR step added sample barcodes and sequencing adapters. Sequencing of libraries was done on Illumina HiSeq 2500 (2x100 bp) or NovaSeq (2x150 bp). On the authors' methods: MIGEC handled demultiplexing of reads and collapsing into UMI consensus sequences, while MiXCR performed V(D)J alignment. Vaccine-responding clonotypes were defined with edgeR using replicate PBMC samples, requiring FDR below 0.01 and a log2 fold change above 5 up to day 15. Bulk clonotypes were assigned CD4 or CD8 identity according to which sequenced CD4 or CD8 repertoire held them at higher abundance. TCRdb ran its own pipeline on the public reads, namely fastp trimming at Q25 and MiXCR clone calling, and kept in-frame beta chains. Entries that share a CDR3 protein sequence are merged under the most common genes and DNA. What appears here as the V and J calls and clone size reflects TCRdb's work, not the paper's. This sample gives about 350,000 distinct CDR3 sequences in total; approximately 13% of them show up just once. The biggest ten clones account for 3.2% of the sample.

The germline V gene yields SGHTA for CDR1 and FQGNSA for CDR2. The cysteine opens and the phenylalanine closes a CDR3 of 16 amino acids. Just CDR3 DNA is preserved here, 48 bases in frame from base 1. V and J are truncated by 0 bases and 4 bases respectively, leaving an intervening sequence of 13 bases. This clonotype has more than one count but fewer than ten. This clone's antigen is unknown. Base qualities are not recorded, but no much larger clone differs from it by a single base. This clonotype was sampled from a young man who received the YFV17D yellow fever vaccine. The sequenced sample was CD4+ T cells sorted from PBMCs, obtained 15 days after the yellow fever booster vaccination. The chain employs TRBV7-2 and TRBJ2-1; the best D guess is TRBD2, with 6 bases matching. In nucleotide form, the sequence is TGTGCCAGCAGCTTAGCGGGGCGGGGTATTTACAATGAGCAGTTCTTC. It codes for CASSLAGRGIYNEQFF.